This T cell receptor (beta chain) was sequenced for a study of blood T cell repertoires in COVID-19. Whole-study context: Samples representing acute and convalescent COVID-19 were sourced from the United States, Italy and Spain. From T cells, B-cell-depleted T cells, or PBMCs came the material, which was cDNA or gDNA.

This clone has a single count. Seattle patients were enrolled during active infection and followed longitudinally. Some clones are missing from TCRdb's copy, which holds only in-frame ones; the method was immunoSEQ multiplex PCR. The sample holds about 210,000 clones, around four fifths seen once. Germline CDR1 and CDR2: SGHTA and FQGTGA. The V end lost 5 bases, the J end lost 9 bases, and 14 bases lay between the germline ends. The CDR3 consists of 13 residues. Sequencing input: peripheral blood. V gene TRBV7-3 combines with J gene TRBJ2-1; the D gene is possibly TRBD2 (6 bases). The clonotype originates from an elderly woman with COVID-19, enrolled during active disease. CDR3 coding DNA: TGTGCCAGCAGCAGACTAGTTCTAGGTGAGCAGTTCTTC. Translated, it gives CASSRLVLGEQFF.